A selection of T cell receptor beta chains follows, all from one sample in a study of T cell changes during pregnancy in multiple sclerosis. Using immunoSEQ multiplex PCR, the repertoire was profiled, and TCRdb retains in-frame clones only, with some absent. The sample yields just over 60,000 clones, around 92% seen once. The sequencing here drew on peripheral blood, taken in the second trimester of pregnancy. All receptors derive from a female donor in good health, enrolled as a control in a pregnancy study. The CDR3 runs from the conserved cysteine through the conserved F or W. A D gene is named only where the DNA matches it firmly. Clone size is stated in some rows and not others, as once, few, many or a class when expanded.

TRBJ1-2 | NA | TRBV5-6 | TRBD1 | TGTGCCAGCAGCTTGGAGGACAGGGGCGGTGGCTACACCTTC | CASSLEDRGGGYTF
TRBJ1-1 | NA | TRBV4-2 | TRBD1 | TGTGCCAGCAGCTTCCGACAGGGAGGAAACACTGAAGCTTTCTTT | CASSFRQGGNTEAFF
TRBJ1-5 | NA | TRBV11-2 | TRBD1 | TGTGCCAGCAGCTTACCCGGGACAGACAATCAGCCCCAGCATTTT | CASSLPGTDNQPQHF
TRBJ2-7 | NA | TRBV7-2 | TRBD2 | TGTGCCAGCAGCGGGGGACTAGGGAGCTCCTACGAGCAGTACTTC | CASSGGLGSSYEQYF
TRBJ2-1 | NA | TRBV30 | NA | TGTGCCTGGAGTTGGGGGAGGTCCTACAATGAGCAGTTCTTC | CAWSWGRSYNEQFF
TRBJ1-1 | NA | TRBV5-8 | NA | TGTGCCAGCGGTCGGGGTAGCGCTTTCATGAACACTGAAGCTTTCTTT | CASGRGSAFMNTEAFF
TRBJ2-7 | NA | TRBV27 | NA | TGTGCCAGCAGTCTCAAGGGACTCTCCTCTTACGAGCAGTACTTC | CASSLKGLSSYEQYF
TRBJ2-1 | NA | TRBV5-1 | NA | TGCGCCAGCAGTGCATCAGGGGGGAGCTCCTACAATGAGCAGTTCTTC | CASSASGGSSYNEQFF
TRBJ2-3 | once | TRBV5-4 | TRBD2 | TGTGCCAGCAGCGCCGGGACTAGCGGGAGTTCAGATACGCAGTATTTT | CASSAGTSGSSDTQYF
TRBJ2-1 | NA | TRBV4-1 | TRBD2 | TGCGCCAGCAGCCACCTAGCGGGGGGGCCAGGGTCCTACAATGAGCAGTTCTTC | CASSHLAGGPGSYNEQFF
TRBJ2-7 | NA | TRBV25-1 | TRBD1 | TGTGCCAGCGGGCCGACAGGGGTTTTGCACGAGCAGTACTTC | CASGPTGVLHEQYF
TRBJ2-7 | NA | TRBV5-1 | NA | TGCGCCAGCAGCTTGAAGAGTTCTTCCTACGAGCAGTACTTC | CASSLKSSSYEQYF
TRBJ2-1 | NA | TRBV7-2 | TRBD2 | TGTGCCAGCAGCTTTACCGGGACTAGCGGGAGCATAGCGTTCTTC | CASSFTGTSGSIAFF